The 10 T cell receptor beta chains in this list originate from one sample, sequenced in a study of cytotoxic CD8 clonotypes in ibrutinib-treated CLL. The repertoire was sequenced with immunoSEQ multiplex PCR; TCRdb's copy has only in-frame clones and lacks some. The sample lists 65,000 to 85,000 clones; approximately 87% were seen once. Sample: PBMCs, taken after 24 months of ibrutinib treatment. The receptors shown here come from a human donor with chronic lymphocytic leukemia.

The rearrangement uses TRBV19 and TRBJ2-1; 11 bases fit TRBD1. The CDR3 consists of 15 residues. Germline loops: CDR1 LNHDA, CDR2 SQIVND (reference sequence). The J segment lost 5 bases and the V segment lost 5 bases, leaving 5 bases of the junction unmatched. The CDR3 region is CASSPRDRGNNEQFF. The CDR3 coding sequence is TGTGCCAGTAGTCCCCGGGACAGGGGGAACAATGAGCAGTTCTTC. The variable domain in full, with the rest retrieved from reference TRBV19 and TRBJ2-1, is DGGITQSPKYLFRKEGQNVTLSCEQNLNHDAMYWYRQDPGQGLRLIYYSQIVNDFQKGDIAEGYSVSREKKESFPLTVTSAQKNPTAFYLCASSPRDRGNNEQFFGPGTRLTVL.

This clone was observed a handful of times. This chain joins TRBV2 and TRBJ1-5, with 10 bases matching TRBD1. The CDR3 loop spans 16 amino acids. The V segment lost 6 bases and the J segment 3 bases; nucleotides outside the gene matches: 8. CDR1 SNHLY and CDR2 FYNNEI come from the germline V gene. CDR3 DNA: TGTGCCAGCAGGCCGGGACAGGGGACCTCCAATCAGCCCCAGCATTTT. Its translation is CASRPGQGTSNQPQHF. Together with reference TRBV2 and TRBJ1-5, the CDR3 gives the full variable domain: EPEVTQTPSHQVTQMGQEVILRCVPISNHLYFYWYRQILGQKVEFLVSFYNNEISEKSEIFDDQFSVERPDGSNFTLKIRSTKLEDSAMYFCASRPGQGTSNQPQHFGDGTRLSIL.

The V and J genes are TRBV11-1 and TRBJ2-5, with a weak D call TRBD1 (6 bases). In germline, CDR1 is SGHAT, CDR2 FQDESV (reference sequence). The V gene lost 5 bases and the J gene lost 5 bases, with 15 bases spanning the gap. CDR3 length: 14 amino acids. For the CDR3, the DNA is TGTGCCAGCAGCCCACAGGGTGGATTGGAGACCCAGTACTTC. Translation: CASSPQGGLETQYF.

This chain joins TRBV25-1 and TRBJ2-2; 8 bases line up with TRBD2. This CDR3 has 16 residues. J was trimmed by 4 bases and V by 4 bases; bases with no gene match: 8. Germline CDR1 is MGHDK and CDR2 is SYGVNS. The DNA of the CDR3 is TGTGCCAGCAGTGCACCGGGGGGGGATCTCACCGGGGAGCTGTTTTTT. Its protein product is CASSAPGGDLTGELFF.

The chain combines TRBV6-5 with TRBJ1-2; tentatively, D is TRBD1 (6 bases). This CDR3 comprises 16 residues. CDR1 and CDR2 (germline): MNHEY, SVGAGI. V lost 0 bases, J lost 6 bases, and 17 bases lay in between. In DNA form, the CDR3 reads TGTGCCAGCAGTTACTCTAGCCCTGGCAGGGGAGATGGCTACACCTTC. It specifies CASSYSSPGRGDGYTF.

The chain couples TRBV2 to TRBJ2-1; TRBD2 aligns across 9 bases. This CDR3 region has 15 residues. Per germline, CDR1 SNHLY and CDR2 FYNNEI. After removal of 7 bases from V and 6 bases from J, the junction contained 10 bases not matched to a gene. CDR3 residues: CASNPLSGSPNEQFF. CDR3 DNA: TGTGCCAGCAATCCACTTAGCGGGAGTCCCAATGAGCAGTTCTTC.

The CDR3 coding sequence is TGCAGCGTTGAAGAGGGGGGCACCGGGGAGCTGTTTTTT. The encoded protein is CSVEEGGTGELFF. The genes are TRBV29-1 and TRBJ2-2, with a tentative D call TRBD2 (6 bases). The germline CDR1 and CDR2 sequences are SQVTM and ANQGSEA. CDR3 size: 13 residues. Between the trimmed V and J ends, which lost 0 bases and 4 bases, there was a span of 6 bases.

The V and J genes are TRBV4-2 and TRBJ2-3; D is perhaps TRBD1 or TRBD2 (5 bases each). The germline gives CDR1 LGHNA, CDR2 YNFKEQ. Between the trimmed V and J ends, which lost 4 bases and 1 base, there was a span of 9 bases. CDR3 length equals 14 residues. In DNA form, the CDR3 reads TGTGCCAGCAGCCCCGAGGGACGCACAGATACGCAGTATTTT. Protein product: CASSPEGRTDTQYF.

The J gene is TRBJ2-7, the V gene TRBV5-4; 10 positions agree with TRBD2. CDR3 length: 17 residues. Germline V lookup: CDR1 SGHNT, CDR2 YYREEE (reference sequence). Losses at the gene ends were 1 base for V and 6 bases for J; bases not matched to a gene: 13. CDR3 sequence reads: CASSLRLAGVLVVEQYF. The DNA of the CDR3 is TGTGCCAGCAGCTTGCGGCTAGCGGGAGTATTGGTCGTCGAGCAGTACTTC.

This sequence joins TRBV9 and TRBJ2-2, with a tentative D call TRBD1 (5 bases). V lost 4 bases to trimming and J lost 1 base, with 8 bases between them. CDR3 length: 14 residues. From germline, CDR1 is SGDLS and CDR2 YYNGEE. CDR3 DNA: TGTGCCAGCAGCAGGGGTGAGAACACCGGGGAGCTGTTTTTT. Encoded protein: CASSRGENTGELFF.